Following are 14 T cell receptor beta chains from one sample sequenced in a study of PD-1 blockade in classical Hodgkin lymphoma. Each patient's relapse followed autologous stem cell transplantation, and brentuximab vedotin exposure varied. Clones were sequenced by immunoSEQ multiplex PCR, and TCRdb holds only the in-frame ones, with some missing. Found here are approximately 46,000 clones, about three quarters of them singletons; the top ten hold approximately 11%. The source was peripheral blood mononuclear cells (PBMCs), collected at baseline. These receptor sequences come from a human donor with classical Hodgkin lymphoma.

V is TRBV9 and J is TRBJ2-7, with D hard to call. Germline-derived CDR1 and CDR2 are SGDLS and YYNGEE. Trimming left V 0 bases short and J 0 bases short, with 4 bases between. This CDR3 has 13 residues. The CDR3 DNA is TGTGCCAGCAGCGTAGATAGCTCCTACGAGCAGTACTTC. Translated: CASSVDSSYEQYF.

This clone came up once. The V call is TRBV6-1, the J call TRBJ1-2; 7 bases fit TRBD1. Trimming cost V 0 bases and J 1 base; bases outside gene matches: 8. This CDR3 is built from 17 residues. Germline lookup yields CDR1 MNHNS and CDR2 SASEGT. This chain's CDR3 is CASSEATGIAFNYGYTF. CDR3 nucleotides: TGTGCCAGCAGTGAAGCGACAGGGATAGCTTTTAACTATGGCTACACCTTC.

This chain joins TRBV29-1 and TRBJ1-2; D possibly corresponds to TRBD1 (5 bases). Trimming pared 6 bases from V and 6 bases from J, leaving 8 bases between. The CDR3 contains 10 residues. In germline, CDR1 is SQVTM, CDR2 ANQGSEA. CDR3 in DNA: TGCAGCGTAGGGGAGCATGGCTACACCTTC. Translating it yields CSVGEHGYTF. Full variable domain (rest looked up from reference TRBV29-1 and TRBJ1-2): SAVISQKPSRDICQRGTSLTIQCQVDSQVTMMFWYRQQPGQSLTLIATANQGSEATYESGFVIDKFPISRPNLTFSTLTVSNMSPEDSSIYLCSVGEHGYTFGSGTRLTVV.

This clone was picked up one time. CDR3 residues: CVRSLVRHLGNTEAFF. The DNA of the CDR3 is TGTGTCAGAAGCTTAGTTAGGCACCTCGGGAACACTGAAGCTTTCTTT. The gene calls are TRBV7-5 and TRBJ1-1. TRBV7-5 is reported as a pseudogene. The CDR3 covers 16 residues.

This clone was counted a single time. V and J are TRBV14 and TRBJ1-6; tentative D call: TRBD1 (5 bases). From germline, CDR1 is SGHDN and CDR2 FVKESK. The CDR3 is 14 amino acids. The V gene lost 5 bases and the J gene lost 7 bases, with 12 bases spanning the gap. CDR3 sequence reads: CASSSLGGNSPLHF. DNA of the CDR3: TGTGCCAGCAGCTCCCTGGGGGGGAATTCACCCCTCCACTTT. Filled out from reference TRBV14 and TRBJ1-6, the complete variable domain reads EAGVTQFPSHSVIEKGQTVTLRCDPISGHDNLYWYRRVMGKEIKFLLHFVKESKQDESGMPNNRFLAERTGGTYSTLKVQPAELEDSGVYFCASSSLGGNSPLHFGNGTRLTVT.

The V gene is TRBV5-6, the J gene TRBJ1-1; D might be TRBD1 (6 bases). Trimming removed 6 bases from V and 11 bases from J, with 20 bases in between. Germline V gene sequence: CDR1 SGHDT, CDR2 YYEEEE. The CDR3 totals 13 residues. CDR3: CASILGQNTPAFF. The CDR3 DNA is TGTGCCAGCATCCTTGGACAGAACACCCCGGCTTTCTTT.

The chain carries TRBV29-1 and TRBJ2-3, with TRBD1 matching 9 bases. The CDR3 totals 16 residues. J was trimmed by 0 bases and V by 6 bases; bases with no gene match: 10. Per the germline V gene, CDR1 is SQVTM and CDR2 is ANQGSEA. CDR3 DNA: TGCAGCGTGTCCACCGGGACAGGGAGGAGCACAGATACGCAGTATTTT. This gives the protein CSVSTGTGRSTDTQYF.

A few counts support this clone. The sample contains more than one DNA sequence encoding this CDR3. V is TRBV7-9 and J is TRBJ2-1; 8 bases agree with TRBD2. V gave up 5 bases and J gave up 5 bases; unmatched junction bases: 5. From germline, CDR1 is SEHNR and CDR2 FQNEAQ (reference sequence). The CDR3 loop spans 14 amino acids. CDR3 region: CASSRSGTHNEQFF. The DNA for the CDR3 is TGTGCCAGCAGCCGTAGCGGGACCCACAATGAGCAGTTCTTC.

The chain joins TRBV5-1 to TRBJ2-3; tentative D call: TRBD1 (6 bases). Between the trimmed V and J ends, which lost 4 bases and 2 bases, there was a span of 14 bases. From germline, CDR1 is SGHRS and CDR2 YFSETQ. This CDR3 has 15 residues. DNA for the CDR3: TGCGCCAGCAGCAAATCTACAGGGACCACAGATACGCAGTATTTT. It translates to CASSKSTGTTDTQYF. Complete variable domain (other parts from reference TRBV5-1 and TRBJ2-3): KAGVTQTPRYLIKTRGQQVTLSCSPISGHRSVSWYQQTPGQGLQFLFEYFSETQRNKGNFPGRFSGRQFSNSRSEMNVSTLELGDSALYLCASSKSTGTTDTQYFGPGTRLTVL.

This chain links TRBV7-9 with TRBJ2-5, with TRBD1 matching over 8 bases. Germline V gene data show CDR1 as SEHNR and CDR2 as FQNEAQ (reference sequence). CDR3 length: 15 residues. V lost 3 bases to trimming and J lost 4 bases; unmatched junction nucleotides: 7. CDR3 sequence: CASSLRTGMGETQYF. CDR3 coding DNA: TGTGCCAGCAGCTTGAGGACAGGGATGGGAGAGACCCAGTACTTC.

The rearrangement links TRBV25-1 to TRBJ2-1; either TRBD1 or TRBD2 may supply D (5 bases each). This CDR3 has 13 residues. V dropped 2 bases and J dropped 7 bases, with 9 bases sitting between them. Germline V lookup: CDR1 MGHDK, CDR2 SYGVNS. DNA of the CDR3: TGTGCCAGCAGTGAAGAGTGGGGGAATGAGCAGTTCTTC. Residues: CASSEEWGNEQFF.

Only one count was recorded for this clone. The junction departs from germline at one end; a sequencing error may be responsible. The genes are TRBV27 and TRBJ1-1; 7 nucleotides match TRBD1. Germline V gene sequence: CDR1 MNHEY, CDR2 SMNVEV (reference sequence). The CDR3 sequence is 14 residues long. The CDR3 DNA follows: TGTGCCAGCGGTTTTAGACAGGGCCACACTGAAGCTTTCTTT. Translated: CASGFRQGHTEAFF.

The V and J genes are TRBV7-9 and TRBJ1-2; no definite D call. V lost 3 bases to trimming and J lost 6 bases, with 17 bases between them. The V gene's germline CDR1 is SEHNR and CDR2 FQNEAQ (reference sequence). The CDR3 sequence is 15 residues long. The CDR3 DNA follows: TGTGCCAGCAGCTTCCCGATTCTTTACTACGATGGCTACACCTTC. It specifies CASSFPILYYDGYTF.

This chain joins TRBV5-1 and TRBJ2-5, with D possibly being TRBD2 (5 bases). V dropped 1 base and J dropped 5 bases, with 12 bases sitting between them. CDR1 SGHRS and CDR2 YFSETQ come from the germline V gene. CDR3 length equals 14 residues. CDR3 DNA sequence: TGCGCCAGCAGCTTGATGGCTAGCACGGAGACCCAGTACTTC. Amino acid sequence: CASSLMASTETQYF. The full variable domain, in which reference TRBV5-1 and TRBJ2-5 provide the parts outside the CDR3, is KAGVTQTPRYLIKTRGQQVTLSCSPISGHRSVSWYQQTPGQGLQFLFEYFSETQRNKGNFPGRFSGRQFSNSRSEMNVSTLELGDSALYLCASSLMASTETQYFGPGTRLLVL.